One and the same sample provided the 10 T cell receptor beta chains below, sequenced in a study of CD8 T cells in Susac syndrome. The authors reverse transcribed 0.5 to 1 ug RNA with random hexamers. A single record per CDR3 protein comes from TCRdb applying MiXCR to the immunoSEQ multiplex PCR reads. The profile shows tens of thousands of distinct CDR3 sequences, under 95% of them singletons. Sequenced: CD8+ T cells from PBMCs. The receptors were sampled from a human donor in good health.

V is TRBV7-2 and J is TRBJ2-7; 10 nucleotides match TRBD2. The CDR3 runs to 16 residues. The germline V gene encodes CDR1 SGHTA and CDR2 FQGNSA. V gave up 1 base and J gave up 5 bases; unmatched junction bases: 8. The DNA for the CDR3 is TGTGCCAGCAGCTTAGTAGAGAGCGGGAGGGCCGACGAGCAGTACTTC. Its protein product is CASSLVESGRADEQYF.

The rearrangement links TRBV28 to TRBJ2-7; D unresolved. Trimming removed 6 bases at V and 4 bases at J, with 10 bases between. This CDR3 spans 12 amino acids. The V gene's germline CDR1 is MDHEN and CDR2 SYDVKM. The CDR3: CASSAEAYEQYF. The CDR3 DNA follows: TGTGCCAGCAGCGCCGAGGCTTACGAGCAGTACTTC.

The chain has TRBV25-1 and TRBJ1-5; TRBD1 matches at 8 bases. CDR1 and CDR2 (germline): MGHDK, SYGVNS. The CDR3 spans 14 residues. Trimming removed 2 bases from V and 5 bases from J; junction bases left unmatched: 2. The CDR3: CASSERTGYQPQHF. The DNA of the CDR3 is TGTGCCAGCAGTGAAAGGACAGGGTATCAGCCCCAGCATTTT.

The sample holds one count of this clonotype. V and J are TRBV12-3 or TRBV12-4 and TRBJ2-7, with a tentative D call TRBD2 (5 bases). CDR3 length: 15 amino acids. The V and J ends lost 3 bases and 5 bases respectively, with 17 bases between them. This CDR3 reads CASSFRLEGAHEQYF. The CDR3, as DNA: TGTGCCAGCAGTTTCCGGCTAGAGGGAGCACACGAGCAGTACTTC.

The chain combines TRBV11-1 with TRBJ2-1; D is perhaps TRBD1 or TRBD2 (5 bases each). The CDR3 contains 18 residues. Trimming took 5 bases from V and 7 from J, leaving 27 bases between them. Germline V gives CDR1 SGHAT, CDR2 FQDESV (reference sequence). The DNA for the CDR3 is TGTGCCAGCAGCCCAGAGGGTTGGGGCGGCCTCAGGGAGAATGAGCAGTTCTTC. It translates to CASSPEGWGGLRENEQFF.

The rearrangement joins TRBV5-6 to TRBJ2-2; the match to TRBD1 covers 8 bases. Germline CDR1 SGHDT, CDR2 YYEEEE. The CDR3 is 14 residues long. After removal of 3 bases from V and 6 bases from J, the junction contained 4 bases not matched to a gene. CDR3 protein: CASSSGGAAGELFF. The CDR3, as DNA: TGTGCCAGCAGCTCAGGGGGCGCCGCCGGGGAGCTGTTTTTT.

The CDR3 DNA reads TGTGCCAGCAGTCCCGGGACAGGGGGATTATCCGGGGAGCTGTTTTTT. Translated: CASSPGTGGLSGELFF. The rearrangement links TRBV28 to TRBJ2-2; 11 bases match TRBD1. Germline values: CDR1 MDHEN, CDR2 SYDVKM. The CDR3 covers 16 residues. V lost 5 bases, J lost 6 bases, and 8 bases stayed unmatched.

V is TRBV28 and J is TRBJ1-2; TRBD1 aligns across 10 bases. The CDR3 totals 12 residues. Germline V gene data show CDR1 as MDHEN and CDR2 as SYDVKM. Germline trimming cut 7 bases from V and 10 bases from J; bases unmatched to any gene: 6. CDR3 protein: CASKGGQGTYTF. CDR3 in DNA: TGTGCCAGCAAGGGGGGACAGGGGACCTACACCTTC.

This clonotype was found a few times. The V and J genes are TRBV5-1 and TRBJ2-1, with D unclear. V lost 6 bases, J lost 3 bases, and 7 bases lay in between. The CDR3 length is 12 residues. CDR1 SGHRS and CDR2 YFSETQ come from the germline V gene. The CDR3 here is CASMNSYNEQFF. DNA of the CDR3: TGCGCCAGCATGAACAGCTACAATGAGCAGTTCTTC. The whole variable domain, remainder taken from reference TRBV5-1 and TRBJ2-1, is KAGVTQTPRYLIKTRGQQVTLSCSPISGHRSVSWYQQTPGQGLQFLFEYFSETQRNKGNFPGRFSGRQFSNSRSEMNVSTLELGDSALYLCASMNSYNEQFFGPGTRLTVL.

The gene calls are TRBV12-3 or TRBV12-4 and TRBJ1-5; weak D call: TRBD1 (5 bases). The CDR3 has 14 residues. Trimming cost V 5 bases and J 7 bases, with 15 bases left between them. This CDR3 is CASSPTVFGQPQHF. The CDR3, as DNA: TGTGCCAGCAGTCCGACAGTCTTCGGACAGCCCCAGCATTTT.